This T cell receptor beta chain was recovered during a study of T cell responses to AZD1222 COVID-19 vaccine. Data came from immunoSEQ multiplex PCR; TCRdb stores just in-frame clones and leaves some out. The table records about 160,000 clones, 92% of them present only once. V trimming: 1 base; J trimming: 4 bases; junction bases outside the gene matches: 6. The germline V gene encodes CDR1 MDHEN and CDR2 SYDVKM. The CDR3 sequence is 17 residues long. Second doses were pooled across both intervals (about 4 or about 12 weeks). Sample: peripheral blood, taken 28 days after the second AZD1222 dose. This clonotype originated in an adult who received the AZD1222 COVID-19 vaccine. The gene calls are TRBV28 and TRBJ2-1; 11 nucleotides agree with TRBD2. CDR3 region: CASSLSPLAGGYNEQFF. CDR3 sequence (DNA): TGTGCCAGCAGTTTATCCCCGCTAGCGGGAGGTTACAATGAGCAGTTCTTC.